This TCR beta chain came from a study of shared clonotypes between healthy human individuals. In the study overall: Used for every donor were three CD4 naive, three CD4 memory, two CD8 naive and one CD8 memory plate. Study-level results: Non-shared clonotypes displayed generation probabilities falling below those of clonotypes present in all four donors. A generally larger estimated richness was seen in naive subsets than in memory subsets.

Libraries were prepared by immunoSEQ multiplex PCR; TCRdb keeps only in-frame clonotypes and omits some of them. The data show hundreds of thousands of clones, with around 72% seen just once and approximately 1.8% held by the top ten. Comment on this clone: Its specificity is not known.

Specimen: memory CD4+ T cells sorted from blood. The subset: CD45RA-negative fraction. The receptor comes from a woman in her 30s in good health.

The chain's CDR3 is CASRMIAGGETQYF. CDR3 sequence (DNA): TGCGCCAGCAGGATGATAGCGGGAGGGGAGACCCAGTACTTC. The chain employs TRBV4-1 and TRBJ2-5; 11 bases line up with TRBD2. Germline values: CDR1 MGHRA, CDR2 YSYEKL. The CDR3 length is 14 residues. The ends lost 6 bases at V and 5 bases at J; junction bases unmatched: 5.